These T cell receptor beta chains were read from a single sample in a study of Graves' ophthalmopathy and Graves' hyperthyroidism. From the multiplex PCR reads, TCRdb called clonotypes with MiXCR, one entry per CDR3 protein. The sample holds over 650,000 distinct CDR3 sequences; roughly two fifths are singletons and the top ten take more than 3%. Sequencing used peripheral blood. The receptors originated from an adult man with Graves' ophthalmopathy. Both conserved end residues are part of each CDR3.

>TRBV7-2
CASSLTAQGAGEKLFF
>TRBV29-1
CSLDRSIYGYTF
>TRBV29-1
CSVERRPTEAF
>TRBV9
CASSQDPYRSTGELFF
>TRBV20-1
CSATGTGGRGEYGYTF
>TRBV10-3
CASIPGGLDYGYTF
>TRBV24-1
CATSPTRAGGRNQPQHF
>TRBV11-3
CASSLVHPGGYTF
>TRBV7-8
CASSLRQAFQETQYF
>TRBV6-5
CASSLLQRNTEAFF
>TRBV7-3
CASSSLTSGNTGELFF
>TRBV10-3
CASRKQGPDGYTF
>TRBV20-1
CSARFGGDFFRQETQYF
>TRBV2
CASSEDTGLRNTIYF
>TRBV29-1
CSVEARGTGELFF
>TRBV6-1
CASIARWGPEAFF
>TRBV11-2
CASSRINRGSGANVLTF
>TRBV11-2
CASSVGTGLETQYF
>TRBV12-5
CASGLVHLRRDSFTYGYTF
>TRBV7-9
CASSLTGDIYEQYF
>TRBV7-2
CASSLGTSGHYNEQFF
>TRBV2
CASSKQGGTGELFF
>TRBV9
CASSVVQAPNQPQHF
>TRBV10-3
CAISESPDRGREKLFF
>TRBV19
CASSAGQGTSYEQYF
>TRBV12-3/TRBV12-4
CASSFVGKGSGYEQYF
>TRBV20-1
CSAKDGGTGDSYNSPLHF
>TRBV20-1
CSAGTGVSNTEAFF